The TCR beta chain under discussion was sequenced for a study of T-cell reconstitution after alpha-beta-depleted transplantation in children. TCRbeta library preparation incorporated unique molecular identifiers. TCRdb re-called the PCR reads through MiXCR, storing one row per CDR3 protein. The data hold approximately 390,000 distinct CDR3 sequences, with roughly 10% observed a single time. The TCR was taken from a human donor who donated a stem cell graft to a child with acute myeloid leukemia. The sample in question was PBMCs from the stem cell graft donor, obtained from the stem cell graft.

The CDR3 here is CASSSIQRQGAGANVLTF. The CDR3 nucleotides are TGTGCCAGCAGTTCCATTCAGAGACAGGGAGCTGGGGCCAACGTCCTGACTTTC. The chain links TRBV28 to TRBJ2-6; 7 bases are a match to TRBD1. CDR3 length: 18 residues. J lost 2 bases, V lost 4 bases, and 11 bases had no gene match. CDR1 is MDHEN and CDR2 is SYDVKM in the germline V gene.